This TCR beta chain was recorded in a study of control samples from healthy donors and cancer patients. Method: immunoSEQ multiplex PCR; TCRdb's copy keeps in-frame clones and lacks some. The sample gives over 65,000 clones, 85% to 90% of which show up once; 9% to 10% is in the top ten. The CDR3 runs to 18 residues. V was cut by 4 bases and J by 0 bases, with 20 bases left in between. The germline V gene encodes CDR1 SGDLS and CDR2 YYNGEE. This chain joins TRBV9 and TRBJ2-1; weak D call: TRBD2 (6 bases). The sequencing sample was made of PBMCs. The sequence was obtained from a woman in her fifties or sixties with colorectal cancer. CDR3 loop: CASSTHPASAGSYNEQFF. Written as DNA, the CDR3 is TGTGCCAGCAGCACCCACCCGGCTAGCGCCGGCTCCTACAATGAGCAGTTCTTC.